This T cell receptor beta chain was identified in a study of blood T cell repertoires in COVID-19 (dated by TCRdb to 2018 to 2020). Regarding the complete study: The collaborator samples originated in the United States, Italy and Spain and spanned the acute and convalescent phases of COVID-19. The material from the prospective study consisted of cDNA or gDNA derived from T cells, B-cell-depleted T cells, or PBMCs. Subjects who had been exposed to COVID-19, were actively infected with it, or had recovered from it provided the deeply sampled blood TCRbeta repertoires that made up the dataset. The repertoires were released in a freely available public database meant as a resource for research on the immune response to SARS-CoV-2. Samples were obtained from the ongoing ImmuneRACE study (first 160 participants) and from 1,200 or so subjects provided by 6 global collaborators. The sample metadata nearly always contained a de-identified subject ID, COVID-19 status, age in years and sex. Where available, HLA class I and class II types were taken from metadata supplied by the sample provider and were not determined by assay-based typing. Findings and caveats that apply to the study as a whole: The amount of clinical and demographic metadata varied by source and participant and was provided uncurated.

TCRbeta CDR3 regions were amplified from genomic DNA by means of the immunoSEQ Assay, a bias-controlled multiplex PCR. In the original analysis: The number of nucleated cells in each sample was estimated by amplification of reference gene primers within the assay. To quantify the absolute abundance of each unique TCRbeta CDR3 rearrangement, sequence reads were collapsed and filtered. For each sample, productive Simpson clonality was calculated by taking the square root of Simpson's diversity index across productive rearrangements. Not all clones reach the TCRdb copy of this immuneACCESS table, which keeps in-frame sequences only. Checked studies attribute under half of the gap to unresolved V genes and leave the rest unexplained. V and J calls and clone size are given by that table; D and trimming were obtained from the DNA. This sample has approximately 150,000 clones in its table, and approximately 80% of those were observed once. The biggest ten clones account for approximately 5% of the sample.

Points on this clone: The clone's antigen remains unknown. Within one base of it there is no much larger clone, and no base qualities were kept.

Whole blood was collected in K2EDTA tubes by collaborating institutions according to the institutions' own protocols. Collaborator samples were shipped for TCRbeta analysis as frozen whole blood, isolated PBMCs, or DNA extracted from either sample type. CDR1 and CDR2, looked up from the germline V gene (reference sequence), are GTSNPN and SVGIG. Including the terminal cysteine and phenylalanine, the CDR3 comprises 13 residues. Only the CDR3 portion is preserved as DNA: 39 bases, with reading frame beginning at the first base. This clonotype was obtained from a woman between 45 and 65 years old with acute or convalescent COVID-19. The V and J segments used are TRBV30 and TRBJ2-3; a weak D assignment points to TRBD2 (5 bases agree). The specimen sequenced was peripheral blood. CDR3 region: CVSRGPSTDTQYF. The DNA sequence is as follows: TGTGTCAGTCGGGGTCCTAGCACAGATACGCAGTATTTT.